What follows is one TCR beta chain and its context. Clones were sequenced by immunoSEQ multiplex PCR, and TCRdb holds only the in-frame ones, with some missing. Among a few hundred thousand clones listed, around nine tenths were seen once. This sample is drawn from a study of blood T cell repertoires in COVID-19. Across the study: The origin of the acute and convalescent COVID-19 samples was the United States, Italy and Spain.

Sequenced: PBMCs or T cells enriched from blood (not recorded which). This TCR was recovered from a woman in her fifties or sixties who had recovered from COVID-19.

The CDR3 DNA sequence: TGTGCCAGTAGTCCCCAGGCCCTGGGCGGCTACACCTTC. Residues: CASSPQALGGYTF. The J gene is TRBJ1-2, the V gene TRBV19; D gene unclear. CDR1 LNHDA and CDR2 SQIVND come from the germline V gene (reference sequence). Trimming took 5 bases from V and 8 from J, leaving 15 bases between them. The CDR3 is 13 residues long.